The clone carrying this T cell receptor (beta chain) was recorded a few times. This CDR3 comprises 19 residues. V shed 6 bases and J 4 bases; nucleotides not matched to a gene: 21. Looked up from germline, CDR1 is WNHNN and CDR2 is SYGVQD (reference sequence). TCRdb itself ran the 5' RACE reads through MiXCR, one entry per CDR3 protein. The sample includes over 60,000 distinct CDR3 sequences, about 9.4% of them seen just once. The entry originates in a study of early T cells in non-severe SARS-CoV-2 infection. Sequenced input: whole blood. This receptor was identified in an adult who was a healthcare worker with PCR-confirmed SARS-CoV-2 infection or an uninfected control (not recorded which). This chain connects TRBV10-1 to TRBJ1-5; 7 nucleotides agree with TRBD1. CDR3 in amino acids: CASSTTRRQGVYRNQPQHF. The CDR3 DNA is TGCGCCAGCAGCACAACCAGAAGACAGGGAGTTTATCGTAATCAGCCCCAGCATTTT.